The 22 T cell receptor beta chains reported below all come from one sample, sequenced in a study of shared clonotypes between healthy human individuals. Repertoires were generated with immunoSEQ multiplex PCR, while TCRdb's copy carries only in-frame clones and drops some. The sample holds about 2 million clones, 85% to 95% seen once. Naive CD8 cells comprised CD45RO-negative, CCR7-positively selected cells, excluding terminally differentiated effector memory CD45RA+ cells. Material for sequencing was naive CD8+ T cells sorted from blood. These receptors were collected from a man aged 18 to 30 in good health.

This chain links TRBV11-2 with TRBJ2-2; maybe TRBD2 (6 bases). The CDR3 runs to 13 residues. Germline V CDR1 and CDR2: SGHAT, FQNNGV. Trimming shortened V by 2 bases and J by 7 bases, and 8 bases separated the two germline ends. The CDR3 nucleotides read TGTGCCAGCAGCTTAATAGCGGTCGGGGAGCTGTTTTTT. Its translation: CASSLIAVGELFF.

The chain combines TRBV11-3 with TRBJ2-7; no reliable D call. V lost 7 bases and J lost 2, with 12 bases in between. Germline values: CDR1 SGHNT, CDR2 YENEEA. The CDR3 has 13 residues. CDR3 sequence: CASNVIGPYEQYF. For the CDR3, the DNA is TGTGCCAGCAACGTTATAGGACCCTACGAGCAGTACTTC.

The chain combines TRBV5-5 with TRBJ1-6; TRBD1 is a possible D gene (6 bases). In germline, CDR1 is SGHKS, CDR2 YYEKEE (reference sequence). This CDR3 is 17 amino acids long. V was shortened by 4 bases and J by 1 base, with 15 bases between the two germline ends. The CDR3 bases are TGTGCCAGCAGCCAGGGCGGGGGGCAATCCTATAATTCACCCCTCCACTTT. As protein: CASSQGGGQSYNSPLHF.

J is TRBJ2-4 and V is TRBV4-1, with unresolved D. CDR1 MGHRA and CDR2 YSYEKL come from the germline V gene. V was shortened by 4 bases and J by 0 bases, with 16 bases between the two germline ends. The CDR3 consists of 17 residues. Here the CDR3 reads CASSPIHIKVAKNIQYF. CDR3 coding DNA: TGCGCCAGCAGCCCAATTCATATAAAGGTAGCCAAAAACATTCAGTACTTC.

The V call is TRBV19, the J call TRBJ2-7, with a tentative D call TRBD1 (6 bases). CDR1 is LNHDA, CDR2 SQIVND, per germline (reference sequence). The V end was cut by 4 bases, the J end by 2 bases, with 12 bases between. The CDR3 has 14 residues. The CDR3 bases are TGTGCCAGTAGTACAACCGGGACACCCTACGAGCAGTACTTC. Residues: CASSTTGTPYEQYF.

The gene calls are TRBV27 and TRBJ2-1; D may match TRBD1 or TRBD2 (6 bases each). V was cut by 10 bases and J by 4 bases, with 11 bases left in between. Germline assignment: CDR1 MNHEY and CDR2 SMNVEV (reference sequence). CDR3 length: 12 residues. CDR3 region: CATEGGYNEQFF. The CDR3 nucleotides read TGTGCCACAGAGGGGGGTTACAATGAGCAGTTCTTC.

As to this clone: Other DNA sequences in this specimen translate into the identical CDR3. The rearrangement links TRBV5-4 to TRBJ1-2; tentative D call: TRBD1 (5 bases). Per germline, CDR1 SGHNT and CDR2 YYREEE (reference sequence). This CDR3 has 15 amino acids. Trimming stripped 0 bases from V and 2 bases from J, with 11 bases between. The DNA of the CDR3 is TGTGCCAGCAGCTTGGGGTCGGGGACCAACTATGGCTACACCTTC. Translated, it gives CASSLGSGTNYGYTF.

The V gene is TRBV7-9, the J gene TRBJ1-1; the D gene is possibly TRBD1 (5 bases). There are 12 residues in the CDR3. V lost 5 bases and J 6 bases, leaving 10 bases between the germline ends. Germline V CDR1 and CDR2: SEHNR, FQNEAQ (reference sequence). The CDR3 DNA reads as TGTGCCAGCAGCCTGGACAACCCTGAAGCTTTCTTT. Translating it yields CASSLDNPEAFF.

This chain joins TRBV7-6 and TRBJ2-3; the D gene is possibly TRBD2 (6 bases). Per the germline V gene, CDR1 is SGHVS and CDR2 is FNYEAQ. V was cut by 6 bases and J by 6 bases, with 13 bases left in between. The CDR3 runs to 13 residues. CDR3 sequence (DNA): TGTGCCAGCAGTTTTAATGGGGGGGATACGCAGTATTTT. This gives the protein CASSFNGGDTQYF.

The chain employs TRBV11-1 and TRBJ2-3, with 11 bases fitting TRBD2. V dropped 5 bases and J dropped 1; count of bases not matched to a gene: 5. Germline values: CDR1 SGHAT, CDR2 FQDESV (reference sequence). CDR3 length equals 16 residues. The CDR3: CASSPGTSGGTDTQYF. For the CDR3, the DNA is TGTGCCAGCAGCCCGGGGACTAGCGGAGGCACAGATACGCAGTATTTT.

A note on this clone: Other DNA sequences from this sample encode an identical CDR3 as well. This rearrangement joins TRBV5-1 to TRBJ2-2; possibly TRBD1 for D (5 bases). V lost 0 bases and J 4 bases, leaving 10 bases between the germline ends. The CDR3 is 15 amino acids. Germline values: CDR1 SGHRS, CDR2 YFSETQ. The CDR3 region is CASSLGQGVTGELFF. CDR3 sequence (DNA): TGCGCCAGCAGCTTGGGCCAGGGTGTCACCGGGGAGCTGTTTTTT.

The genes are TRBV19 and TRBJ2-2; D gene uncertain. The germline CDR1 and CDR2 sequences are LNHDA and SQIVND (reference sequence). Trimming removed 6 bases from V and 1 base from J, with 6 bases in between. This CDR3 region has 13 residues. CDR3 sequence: CASSRLNTGELFF. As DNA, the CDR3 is TGTGCCAGTAGCCGACTGAACACCGGGGAGCTGTTTTTT.

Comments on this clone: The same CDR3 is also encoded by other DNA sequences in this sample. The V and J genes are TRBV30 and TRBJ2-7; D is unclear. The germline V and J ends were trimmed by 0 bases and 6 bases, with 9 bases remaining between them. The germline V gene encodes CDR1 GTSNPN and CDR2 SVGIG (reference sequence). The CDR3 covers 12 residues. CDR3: CAWSVGGAEQYF. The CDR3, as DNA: TGTGCCTGGAGTGTAGGTGGCGCCGAGCAGTACTTC. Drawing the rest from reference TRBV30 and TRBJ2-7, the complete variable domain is SQTIHQWPATLVQPVGSPLSLECTVEGTSNPNLYWYRQAAGRGLQLLFYSVGIGQISSEVPQNLSASRPQDRQFILSSKKLLLSDSGFYLCAWSVGGAEQYFGPGTRLTVT.

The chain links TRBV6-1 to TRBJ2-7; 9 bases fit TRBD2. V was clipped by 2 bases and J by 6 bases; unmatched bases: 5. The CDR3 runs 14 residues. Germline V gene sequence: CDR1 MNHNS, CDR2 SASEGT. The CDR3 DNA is TGTGCCAGCAGTGAATTGGGACTAGCTCTCGAGCAGTACTTC. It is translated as CASSELGLALEQYF.

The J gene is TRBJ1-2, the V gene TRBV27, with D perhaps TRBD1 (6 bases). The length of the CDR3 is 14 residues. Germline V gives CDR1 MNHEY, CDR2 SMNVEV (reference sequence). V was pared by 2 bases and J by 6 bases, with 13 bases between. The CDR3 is CASSLAGAGDGYTF. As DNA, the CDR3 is TGTGCCAGCAGTTTAGCAGGGGCGGGCGATGGCTACACCTTC.

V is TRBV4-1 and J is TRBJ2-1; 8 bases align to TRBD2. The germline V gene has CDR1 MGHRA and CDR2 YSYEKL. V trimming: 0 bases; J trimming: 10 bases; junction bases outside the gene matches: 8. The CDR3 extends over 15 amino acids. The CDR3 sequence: CASSQERLAGDEQFF. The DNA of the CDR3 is TGCGCCAGCAGCCAAGAGCGGCTAGCGGGCGACGAGCAGTTCTTC.

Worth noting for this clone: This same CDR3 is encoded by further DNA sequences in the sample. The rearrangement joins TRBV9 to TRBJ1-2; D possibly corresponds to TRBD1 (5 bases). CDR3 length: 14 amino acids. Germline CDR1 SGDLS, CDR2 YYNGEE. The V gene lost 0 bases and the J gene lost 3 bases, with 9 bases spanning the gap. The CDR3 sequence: CASSVGGGDYGYTF. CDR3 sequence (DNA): TGTGCCAGCAGCGTAGGAGGAGGGGACTATGGCTACACCTTC.

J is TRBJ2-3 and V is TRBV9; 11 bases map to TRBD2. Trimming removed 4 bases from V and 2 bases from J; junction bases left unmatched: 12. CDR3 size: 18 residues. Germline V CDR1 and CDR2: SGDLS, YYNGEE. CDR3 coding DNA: TGTGCCAGCAGCCCAGCACGACTAGCGGGGAGATACACAGATACGCAGTATTTT. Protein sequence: CASSPARLAGRYTDTQYF.

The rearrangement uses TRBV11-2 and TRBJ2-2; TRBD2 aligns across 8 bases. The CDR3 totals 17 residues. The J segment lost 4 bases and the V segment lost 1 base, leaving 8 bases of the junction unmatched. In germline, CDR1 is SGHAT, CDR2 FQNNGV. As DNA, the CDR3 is TGTGCCAGCAGCTTAGGAGCGGGGGAGGACTTCACCGGGGAGCTGTTTTTT. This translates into CASSLGAGEDFTGELFF. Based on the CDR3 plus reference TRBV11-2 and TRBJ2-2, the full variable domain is EAGVAQSPRYKIIEKRQSVAFWCNPISGHATLYWYQQILGQGPKLLIQFQNNGVVDDSQLPKDRFSAERLKGVDSTLKIQPAKLEDSAVYLCASSLGAGEDFTGELFFGEGSRLTVL.

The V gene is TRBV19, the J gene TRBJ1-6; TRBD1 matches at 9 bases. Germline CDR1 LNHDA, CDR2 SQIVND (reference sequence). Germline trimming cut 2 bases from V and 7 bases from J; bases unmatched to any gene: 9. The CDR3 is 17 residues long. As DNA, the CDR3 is TGTGCCAGTAGTATATTGGGCCCCGGGACAGGGAATTCACCCCTCCACTTT. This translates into CASSILGPGTGNSPLHF.

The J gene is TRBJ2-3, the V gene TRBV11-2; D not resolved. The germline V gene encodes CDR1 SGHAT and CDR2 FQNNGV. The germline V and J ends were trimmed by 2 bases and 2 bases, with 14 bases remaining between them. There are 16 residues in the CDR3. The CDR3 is CASSLFMGTSTDTQYF. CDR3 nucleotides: TGTGCCAGCAGCTTATTCATGGGAACTTCCACAGATACGCAGTATTTT.

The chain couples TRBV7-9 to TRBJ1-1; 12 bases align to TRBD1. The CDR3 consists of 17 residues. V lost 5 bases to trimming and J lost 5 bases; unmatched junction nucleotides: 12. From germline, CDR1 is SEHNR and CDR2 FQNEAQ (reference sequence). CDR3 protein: CASSTGGTGGLGTEAFF. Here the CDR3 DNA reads TGTGCCAGCAGCACAGGGGGGACAGGGGGCCTGGGGACTGAAGCTTTCTTT.